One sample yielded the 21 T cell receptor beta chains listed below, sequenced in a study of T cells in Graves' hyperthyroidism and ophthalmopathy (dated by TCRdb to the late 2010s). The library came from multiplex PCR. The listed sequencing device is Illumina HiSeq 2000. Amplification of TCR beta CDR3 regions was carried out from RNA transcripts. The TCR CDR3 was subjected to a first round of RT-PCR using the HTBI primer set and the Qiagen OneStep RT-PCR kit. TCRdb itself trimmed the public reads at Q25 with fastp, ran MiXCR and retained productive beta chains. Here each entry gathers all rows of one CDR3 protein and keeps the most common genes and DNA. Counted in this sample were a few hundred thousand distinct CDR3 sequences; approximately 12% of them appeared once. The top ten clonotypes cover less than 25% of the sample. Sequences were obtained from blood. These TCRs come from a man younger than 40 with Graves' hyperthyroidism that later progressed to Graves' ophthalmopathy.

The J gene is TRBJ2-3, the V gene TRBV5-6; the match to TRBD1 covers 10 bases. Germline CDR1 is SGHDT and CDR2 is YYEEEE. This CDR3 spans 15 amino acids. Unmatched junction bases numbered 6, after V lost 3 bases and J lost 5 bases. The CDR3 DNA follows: TGTGCCAGCAGCTGGCCGGGACAGGGGAGAGATACGCAGTATTTT. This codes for CASSWPGQGRDTQYF. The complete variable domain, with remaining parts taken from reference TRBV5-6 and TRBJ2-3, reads DAGVTQSPTHLIKTRGQQVTLRCSPKSGHDTVSWYQQALGQGPQFIFQYYEEEERQRGNFPDRFSGHQFPNYSSELNVNALLLGDSALYLCASSWPGQGRDTQYFGPGTRLTVL.

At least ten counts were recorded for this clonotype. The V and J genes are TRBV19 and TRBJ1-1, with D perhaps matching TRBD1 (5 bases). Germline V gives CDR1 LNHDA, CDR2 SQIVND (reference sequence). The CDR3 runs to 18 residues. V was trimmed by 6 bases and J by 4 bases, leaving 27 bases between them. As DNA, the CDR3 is TGTGCCAGTAGCCGAAGCCCGGGACCAGGATCCCTCCCCACTGAAGCTTTCTTT. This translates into CASSRSPGPGSLPTEAFF.

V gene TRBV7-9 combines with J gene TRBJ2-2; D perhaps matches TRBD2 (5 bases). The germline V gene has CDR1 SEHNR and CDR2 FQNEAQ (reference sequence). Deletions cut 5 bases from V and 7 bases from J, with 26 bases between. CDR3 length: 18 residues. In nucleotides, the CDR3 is TGTGCCAGCAGCGCGTGGGGTTTGCGCGTCCAAGGGAGCGGGGAGCTGTTTTTT. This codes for CASSAWGLRVQGSGELFF.

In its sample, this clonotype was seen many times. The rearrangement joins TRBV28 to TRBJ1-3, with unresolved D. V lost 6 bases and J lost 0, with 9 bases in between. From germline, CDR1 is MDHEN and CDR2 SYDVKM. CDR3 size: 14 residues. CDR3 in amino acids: CASSLQVSGNTIYF. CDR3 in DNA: TGTGCCAGCAGCCTCCAGGTCTCTGGAAACACCATATATTTT.

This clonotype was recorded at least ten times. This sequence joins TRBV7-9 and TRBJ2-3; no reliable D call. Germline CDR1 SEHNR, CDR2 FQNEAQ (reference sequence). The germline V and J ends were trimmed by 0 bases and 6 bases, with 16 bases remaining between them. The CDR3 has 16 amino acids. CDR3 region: CASSLALRALWDTQYF. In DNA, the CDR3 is TGTGCCAGCAGCTTAGCGCTTAGGGCCCTGTGGGATACGCAGTATTTT.

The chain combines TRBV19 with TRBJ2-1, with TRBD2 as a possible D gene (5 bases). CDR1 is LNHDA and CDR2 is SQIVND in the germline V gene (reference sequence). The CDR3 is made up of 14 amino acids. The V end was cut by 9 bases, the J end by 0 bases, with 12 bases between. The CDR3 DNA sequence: TGTGCCAGGAAACTAGGAGGCTCCTACAATGAGCAGTTCTTC. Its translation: CARKLGGSYNEQFF.

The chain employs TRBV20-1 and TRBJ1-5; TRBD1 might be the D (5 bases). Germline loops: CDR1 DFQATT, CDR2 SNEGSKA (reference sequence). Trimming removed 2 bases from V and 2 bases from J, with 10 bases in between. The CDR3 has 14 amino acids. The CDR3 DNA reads TGCAGTGCTAGACAGGGCTGGCGCAATCAGCCCCAGCATTTT. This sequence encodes CSARQGWRNQPQHF.

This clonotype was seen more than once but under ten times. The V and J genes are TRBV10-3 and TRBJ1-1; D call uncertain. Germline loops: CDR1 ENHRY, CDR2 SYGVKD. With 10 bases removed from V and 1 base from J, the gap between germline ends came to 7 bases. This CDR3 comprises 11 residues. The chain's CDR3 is CATLGNTEAFF. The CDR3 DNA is TGTGCCACTTTAGGGAACACTGAAGCTTTCTTT.

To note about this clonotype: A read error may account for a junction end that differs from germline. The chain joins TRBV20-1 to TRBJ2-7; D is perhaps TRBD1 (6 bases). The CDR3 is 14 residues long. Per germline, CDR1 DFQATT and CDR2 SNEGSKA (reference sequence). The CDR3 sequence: CGARDVDSSYEQYF. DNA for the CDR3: TGCGGTGCTAGAGATGTGGACAGCTCCTACGAGCAGTACTTC.

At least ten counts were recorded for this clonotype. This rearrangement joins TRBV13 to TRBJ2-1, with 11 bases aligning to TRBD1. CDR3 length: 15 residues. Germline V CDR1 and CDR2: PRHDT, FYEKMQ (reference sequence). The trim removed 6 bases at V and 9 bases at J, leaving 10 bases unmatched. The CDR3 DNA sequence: TGTGCCAGCAGTGTCCCGGGACAGGGGGGAGGTGAGCAGTTCTTC. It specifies CASSVPGQGGGEQFF.

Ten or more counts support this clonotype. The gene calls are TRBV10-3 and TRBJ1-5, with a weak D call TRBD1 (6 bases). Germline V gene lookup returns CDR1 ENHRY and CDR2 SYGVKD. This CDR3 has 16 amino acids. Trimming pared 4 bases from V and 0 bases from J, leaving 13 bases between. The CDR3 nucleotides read TGTGCCATCAGTGGGACAGATTCTCCTAGCAATCAGCCCCAGCATTTT. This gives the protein CAISGTDSPSNQPQHF.

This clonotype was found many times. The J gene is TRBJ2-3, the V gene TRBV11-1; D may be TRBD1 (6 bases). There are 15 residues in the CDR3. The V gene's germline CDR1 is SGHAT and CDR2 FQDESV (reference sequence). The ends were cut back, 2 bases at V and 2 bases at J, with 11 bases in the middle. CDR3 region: CASSLQGHATDTQYF. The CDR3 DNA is TGTGCCAGCAGCTTACAGGGGCACGCCACAGATACGCAGTATTTT.

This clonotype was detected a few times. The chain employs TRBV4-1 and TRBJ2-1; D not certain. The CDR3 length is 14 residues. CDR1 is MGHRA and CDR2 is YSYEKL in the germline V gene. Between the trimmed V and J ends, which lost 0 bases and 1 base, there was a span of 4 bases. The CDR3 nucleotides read TGCGCCAGCAGCCAAGAAGGGTCCTACAATGAGCAGTTCTTC. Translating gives CASSQEGSYNEQFF.

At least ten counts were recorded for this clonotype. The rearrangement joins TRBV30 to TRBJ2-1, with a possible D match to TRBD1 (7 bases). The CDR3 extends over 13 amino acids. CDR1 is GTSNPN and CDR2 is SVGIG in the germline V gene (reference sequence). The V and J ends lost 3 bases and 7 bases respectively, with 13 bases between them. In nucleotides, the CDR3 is TGTGCCTGGAGCACGACAGGGAGGAATGAGCAGTTCTTC. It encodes CAWSTTGRNEQFF.

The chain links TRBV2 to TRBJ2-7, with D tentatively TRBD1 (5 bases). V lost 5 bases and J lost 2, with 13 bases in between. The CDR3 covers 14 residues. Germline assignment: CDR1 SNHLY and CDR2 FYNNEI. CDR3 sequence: CASSRTLPTYEQYF. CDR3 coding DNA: TGTGCCAGCAGTCGGACACTACCTACCTACGAGCAGTACTTC.

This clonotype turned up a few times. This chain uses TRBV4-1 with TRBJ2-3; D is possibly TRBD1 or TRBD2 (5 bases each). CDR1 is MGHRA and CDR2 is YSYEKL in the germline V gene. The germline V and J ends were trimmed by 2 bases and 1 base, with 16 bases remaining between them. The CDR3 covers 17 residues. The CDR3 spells CASSQRSSVGGTDTQYF. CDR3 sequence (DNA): TGCGCCAGCAGCCAAAGAAGCTCTGTGGGGGGCACAGATACGCAGTATTTT.

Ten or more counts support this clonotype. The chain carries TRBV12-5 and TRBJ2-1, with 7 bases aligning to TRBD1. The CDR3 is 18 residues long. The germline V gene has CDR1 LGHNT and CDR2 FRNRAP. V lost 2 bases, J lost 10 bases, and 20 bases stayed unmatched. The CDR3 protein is CASGLNPLTGILQKEQFF. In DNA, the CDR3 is TGTGCTAGTGGTTTGAATCCCCTGACAGGGATCCTACAGAAAGAGCAGTTCTTC.

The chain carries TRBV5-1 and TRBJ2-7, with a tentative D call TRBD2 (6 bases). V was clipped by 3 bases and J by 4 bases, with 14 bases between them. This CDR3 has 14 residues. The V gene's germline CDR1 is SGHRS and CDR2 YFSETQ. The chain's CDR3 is CASSSGGLLYEQYF. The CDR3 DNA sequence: TGCGCCAGCAGCTCCGGGGGTCTCCTTTACGAGCAGTACTTC.

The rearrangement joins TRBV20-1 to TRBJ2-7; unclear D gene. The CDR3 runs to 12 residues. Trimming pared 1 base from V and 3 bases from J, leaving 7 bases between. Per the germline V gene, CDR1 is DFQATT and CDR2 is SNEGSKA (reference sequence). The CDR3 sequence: CSARADIYEQYF. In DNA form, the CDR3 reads TGCAGTGCTAGAGCTGACATCTACGAGCAGTACTTC.

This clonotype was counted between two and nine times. The CDR3 DNA reads TGTGCCAGCAGTTTAGTCGGGGCGCATCAGCCCCAGCATTTT. It encodes CASSLVGAHQPQHF. The chain is built from TRBV28 and TRBJ1-5; D might be TRBD1 (5 bases). The V gene's germline CDR1 is MDHEN and CDR2 SYDVKM. The CDR3 extends over 14 amino acids. V dropped 2 bases and J dropped 5 bases, with 10 bases sitting between them. The full variable domain, in which reference TRBV28 and TRBJ1-5 provide the parts outside the CDR3, is DVKVTQSSRYLVKRTGEKVFLECVQDMDHENMFWYRQDPGLGLRLIYFSYDVKMKEKGDIPEGYSVSREKKERFSLILESASTNQTSMYLCASSLVGAHQPQHFGDGTRLSIL.

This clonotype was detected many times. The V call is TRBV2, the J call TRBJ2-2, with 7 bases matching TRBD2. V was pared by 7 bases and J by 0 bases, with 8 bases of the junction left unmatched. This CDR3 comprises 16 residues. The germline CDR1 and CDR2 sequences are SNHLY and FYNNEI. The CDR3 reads CASKSRAGTNTGELFF. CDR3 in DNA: TGTGCCAGCAAGTCTAGAGCGGGAACGAACACCGGGGAGCTGTTTTTT.